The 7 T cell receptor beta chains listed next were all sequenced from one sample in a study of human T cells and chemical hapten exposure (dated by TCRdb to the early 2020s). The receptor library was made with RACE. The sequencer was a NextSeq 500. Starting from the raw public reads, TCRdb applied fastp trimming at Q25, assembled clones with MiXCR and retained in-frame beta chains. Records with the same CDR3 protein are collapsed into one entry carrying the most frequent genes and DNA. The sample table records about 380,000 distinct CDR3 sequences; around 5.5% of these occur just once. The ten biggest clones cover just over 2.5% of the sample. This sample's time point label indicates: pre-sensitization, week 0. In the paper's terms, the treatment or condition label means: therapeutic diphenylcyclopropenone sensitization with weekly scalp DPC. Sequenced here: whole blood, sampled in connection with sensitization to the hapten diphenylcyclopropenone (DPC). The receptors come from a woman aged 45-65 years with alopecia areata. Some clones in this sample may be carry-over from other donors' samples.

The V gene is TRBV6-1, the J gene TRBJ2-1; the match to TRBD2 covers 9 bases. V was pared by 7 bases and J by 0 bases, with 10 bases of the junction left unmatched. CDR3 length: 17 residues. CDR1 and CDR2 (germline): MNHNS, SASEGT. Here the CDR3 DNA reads TGTGCCAGCACAGAGCTGGTAGCGGGGGCCTCCTACAATGAGCAGTTCTTC. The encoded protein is CASTELVAGASYNEQFF.

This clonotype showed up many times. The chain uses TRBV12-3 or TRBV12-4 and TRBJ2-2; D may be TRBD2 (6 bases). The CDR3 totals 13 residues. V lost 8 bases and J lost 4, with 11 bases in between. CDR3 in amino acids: CASLGLRTGELFF. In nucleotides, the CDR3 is TGTGCCAGCTTGGGACTTCGCACCGGGGAGCTGTTTTTT.

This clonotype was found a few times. CDR3: CATMNGGYEQYF. CDR3 in DNA: TGTGCCACTATGAACGGGGGATACGAGCAGTACTTC. The J gene is TRBJ2-7, the V gene TRBV6-1, with D maybe TRBD2 (6 bases). CDR1 and CDR2 from the germline V gene are MNHNS and SASEGT. There are 12 residues in the CDR3. The V end lost 10 bases, the J end lost 4 bases, and 14 bases lay between the germline ends.

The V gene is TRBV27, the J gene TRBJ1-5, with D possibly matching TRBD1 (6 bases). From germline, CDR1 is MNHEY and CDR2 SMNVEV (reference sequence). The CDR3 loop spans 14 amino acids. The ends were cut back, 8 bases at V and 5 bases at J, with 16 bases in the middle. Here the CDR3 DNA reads TGTGCCAGCGCGCTCCAGGGGCTGTATCAGCCCCAGCATTTT. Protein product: CASALQGLYQPQHF.

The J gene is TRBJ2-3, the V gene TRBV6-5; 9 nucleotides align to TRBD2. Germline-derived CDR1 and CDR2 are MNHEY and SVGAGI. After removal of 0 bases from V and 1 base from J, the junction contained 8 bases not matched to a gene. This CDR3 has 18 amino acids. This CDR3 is CASSYSPPSGVRTDTQYF. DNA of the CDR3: TGTGCCAGCAGTTACTCGCCCCCTAGCGGGGTTCGCACAGATACGCAGTATTTT.

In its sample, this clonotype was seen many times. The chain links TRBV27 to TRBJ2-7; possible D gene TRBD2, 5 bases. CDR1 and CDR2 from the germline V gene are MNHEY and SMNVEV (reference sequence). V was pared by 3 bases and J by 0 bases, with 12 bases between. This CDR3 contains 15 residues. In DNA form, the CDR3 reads TGTGCCAGCAGTTTCGTGGGAGCCCCCTCCTACGAGCAGTACTTC. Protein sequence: CASSFVGAPSYEQYF.

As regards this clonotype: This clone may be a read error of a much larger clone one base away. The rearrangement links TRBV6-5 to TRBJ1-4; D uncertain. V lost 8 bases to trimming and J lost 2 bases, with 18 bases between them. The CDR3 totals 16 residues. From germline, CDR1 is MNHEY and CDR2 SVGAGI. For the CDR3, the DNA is TGTGCCAGCTCTCCTTGGAGTCTCGCGACTAATGAAAAACTGTTTTTT. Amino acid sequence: CASSPWSLATNEKLFF.